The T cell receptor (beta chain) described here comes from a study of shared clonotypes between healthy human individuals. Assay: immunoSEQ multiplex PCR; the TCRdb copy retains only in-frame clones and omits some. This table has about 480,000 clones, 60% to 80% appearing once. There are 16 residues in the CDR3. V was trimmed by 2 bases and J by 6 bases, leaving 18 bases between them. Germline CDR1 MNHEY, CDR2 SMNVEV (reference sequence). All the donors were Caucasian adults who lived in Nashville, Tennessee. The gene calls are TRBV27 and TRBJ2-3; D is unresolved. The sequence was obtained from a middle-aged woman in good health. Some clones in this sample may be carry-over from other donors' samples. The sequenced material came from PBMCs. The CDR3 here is CASSLNSFQYPDTQYF. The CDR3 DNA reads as TGTGCCAGCAGTTTAAACAGCTTTCAATACCCTGATACGCAGTATTTT.